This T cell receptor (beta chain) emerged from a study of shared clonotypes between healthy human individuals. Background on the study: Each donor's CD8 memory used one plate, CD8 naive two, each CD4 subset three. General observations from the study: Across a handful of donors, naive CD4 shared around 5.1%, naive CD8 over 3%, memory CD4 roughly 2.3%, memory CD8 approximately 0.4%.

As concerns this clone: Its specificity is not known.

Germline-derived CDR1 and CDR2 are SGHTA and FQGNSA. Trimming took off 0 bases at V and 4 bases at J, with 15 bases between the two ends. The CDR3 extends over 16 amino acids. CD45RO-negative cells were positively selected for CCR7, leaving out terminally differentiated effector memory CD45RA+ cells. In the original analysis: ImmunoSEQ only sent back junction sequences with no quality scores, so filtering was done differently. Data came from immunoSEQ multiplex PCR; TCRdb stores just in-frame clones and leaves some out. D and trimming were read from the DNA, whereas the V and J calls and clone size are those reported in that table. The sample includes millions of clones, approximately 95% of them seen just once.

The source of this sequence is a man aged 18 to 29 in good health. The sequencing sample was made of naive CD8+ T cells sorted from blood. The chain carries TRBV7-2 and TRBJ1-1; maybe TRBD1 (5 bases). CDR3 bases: TGTGCCAGCAGCTTAGCGTGGTTTGGGGCAGGCACTGAAGCTTTCTTT. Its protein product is CASSLAWFGAGTEAFF.